Below, 25 T cell receptor beta chains from the same sample are listed, as sequenced in a study of blood T cells in healthy people across ages. With a J-beta primer mix and a sample-barcoded 5' primer, a second PCR ran about 7 to 11 cycles. TCRdb passed the 5' RACE reads through MiXCR, listing each CDR3 protein once. This table holds some 780,000 distinct CDR3 sequences, about 56% found once. The sequenced material came from blood. These receptors all come from a man aged 40-55 years in good health.

This clonotype was counted only a few times. The gene calls are TRBV6-6 and TRBJ1-2; unclear D gene. V was cut by 7 bases and J by 8 bases, with 14 bases left in between. CDR1 is MNHNY, CDR2 SVGAGI, per germline (reference sequence). This CDR3 is 12 amino acids long. This CDR3 is CASTPGVLGYTF. CDR3 DNA: TGTGCCAGCACCCCGGGAGTTCTAGGCTACACCTTC.

This clonotype was recorded a few times. V is TRBV4-3 and J is TRBJ2-5, with a possible D match to TRBD1 (6 bases). CDR1 and CDR2 from the germline V gene are LGHNA and YSLEER. V was clipped by 0 bases and J by 4 bases, with 18 bases between them. CDR3 length equals 17 residues. The CDR3 spells CASSQEFLGPTGETQYF. The CDR3 nucleotides read TGCGCCAGCAGCCAAGAGTTTTTAGGCCCGACAGGAGAGACCCAGTACTTC.

The rearrangement uses TRBV5-1 and TRBJ1-1; tentative D call: TRBD1 (5 bases). The CDR3 totals 18 residues. The germline gives CDR1 SGHRS, CDR2 YFSETQ. V was clipped by 0 bases and J by 6 bases, with 24 bases between them. The CDR3 region has the DNA TGCGCCAGCAGCTTGGTAGTTGGTGGTTCAAGGGGCTTATCTGAAGCTTTCTTT. Its protein product is CASSLVVGGSRGLSEAFF.

The V gene is TRBV14, the J gene TRBJ1-2, with D perhaps TRBD1 (5 bases). The V end lost 6 bases, the J end lost 8 bases, and 13 bases lay between the germline ends. CDR3 length: 12 residues. Germline V gene sequence: CDR1 SGHDN, CDR2 FVKESK. The CDR3 is CASRRGGDGYTF. The CDR3 coding sequence is TGTGCCAGCAGACGCGGGGGAGACGGCTACACCTTC.

In this sample, this clonotype turned up a few times. The chain uses TRBV20-1 and TRBJ2-5, with D perhaps matching TRBD1 (5 bases). CDR1 DFQATT and CDR2 SNEGSKA come from the germline V gene (reference sequence). CDR3 length: 14 amino acids. Deletions cut 5 bases from V and 1 base from J, with 14 bases between. The chain's CDR3 is CSAQGDGPQETQYF. CDR3 DNA: TGCAGTGCTCAAGGGGATGGCCCCCAAGAGACCCAGTACTTC.

This clonotype was picked up a small number of times. J is TRBJ2-6 and V is TRBV28, with D possibly being TRBD1 (5 bases). The CDR3 has 16 residues. V was trimmed by 1 base and J by 1 base, leaving 8 bases between them. In germline, CDR1 is MDHEN, CDR2 SYDVKM. CDR3 nucleotides: TGTGCCAGCAGTTTATTGCCAGGGTCTGGGGCCAACGTCCTGACTTTC. As protein: CASSLLPGSGANVLTF.

This clonotype has more than one count but fewer than ten. V usage is TRBV5-1 and J usage is TRBJ2-7, with D unresolved. From germline, CDR1 is SGHRS and CDR2 YFSETQ. V was trimmed by 9 bases and J by 2 bases, leaving 9 bases between them. The CDR3 covers 11 residues. The CDR3 coding sequence is TGCGCCATCCATGAGACCTACGAGCAGTACTTC. Its protein is CAIHETYEQYF.

The V and J genes are TRBV6-1 and TRBJ1-5; the D is unclear. Trimming stripped 7 bases from V and 1 base from J, with 8 bases between. The CDR3 consists of 13 residues. CDR1 and CDR2 from the germline V gene are MNHNS and SASEGT. CDR3 amino acids: CASNPQSNQPQHF. CDR3 DNA: TGTGCCAGCAATCCACAAAGCAATCAGCCCCAGCATTTT.

The chain joins TRBV28 to TRBJ2-4; no firm D call. Trimming removed 7 bases from V and 0 bases from J, with 7 bases in between. This CDR3 has 13 amino acids. Germline V gene lookup returns CDR1 MDHEN and CDR2 SYDVKM. The CDR3 coding sequence is TGTGCCAGCACCGGGCCAGCCAAAAACATTCAGTACTTC. Translated, it gives CASTGPAKNIQYF.

This clonotype was detected ten times or more. J is TRBJ2-7 and V is TRBV20-1; D remains unclear. The CDR3 loop spans 11 amino acids. Trimming removed 2 bases at V and 5 bases at J, with 7 bases between. CDR1 is DFQATT, CDR2 SNEGSKA, per germline (reference sequence). The CDR3 loop reads CSARWVDEQYF. CDR3 in DNA: TGCAGTGCTAGATGGGTAGACGAGCAGTACTTC.

The J gene is TRBJ2-1, the V gene TRBV9, with D perhaps given as TRBD1 or TRBD2 (5 bases each). The CDR3 spans 15 residues. V was pared by 3 bases and J by 3 bases, with 13 bases between. CDR1 and CDR2 (germline): SGDLS, YYNGEE. The chain's CDR3 is CASSDRDQGYNEQFF. The CDR3 DNA follows: TGTGCCAGCAGCGACCGGGACCAGGGCTACAATGAGCAGTTCTTC.

This clonotype has just a few counts. The CDR3 protein is CASSESRGSETQYF. The CDR3 region has the DNA TGTGCCAGCAGTGAATCTCGAGGGTCGGAGACCCAGTACTTC. The genes are TRBV25-1 and TRBJ2-5; possibly TRBD2 for D (5 bases). Between the trimmed V and J ends, which lost 1 base and 5 bases, there was a span of 11 bases. Germline lookup yields CDR1 MGHDK and CDR2 SYGVNS. The CDR3 contains 14 residues. The full variable domain, rest sourced from reference TRBV25-1 and TRBJ2-5, is EADIYQTPRYLVIGTGKKITLECSQTMGHDKMYWYQQDPGMELHLIHYSYGVNSTEKGDLSSESTVSRIRTEHFPLTLESARPSHTSQYLCASSESRGSETQYFGPGTRLLVL.

This clonotype was seen a single time. The V and J genes are TRBV7-9 and TRBJ2-7; 10 bases map to TRBD2. This CDR3 has 14 amino acids. V lost 5 bases, J lost 3 bases, and 4 bases stayed unmatched. Germline CDR1 reads SEHNR; CDR2 reads FQNEAQ (reference sequence). In DNA form, the CDR3 reads TGTGCCAGCAGCCAGCGGGAGGGACTCTACGAGCAGTACTTC. This sequence encodes CASSQREGLYEQYF. The entire variable domain, with the rest obtained from reference TRBV7-9 and TRBJ2-7, is as follows: DTGVSQNPRHKITKRGQNVTFRCDPISEHNRLYWYRQTLGQGPEFLTYFQNEAQLEKSRLLSDRFSAERPKGSFSTLEIQRTEQGDSAMYLCASSQREGLYEQYFGPGTRLTVT.

V usage is TRBV27 and J usage is TRBJ2-7; 7 bases are shared with TRBD2. Trimming took 7 bases from V and 6 from J; bases not matched to a gene: 9. Per germline, CDR1 MNHEY and CDR2 SMNVEV (reference sequence). There are 13 residues in the CDR3. The CDR3 DNA follows: TGTGCCAGCACCCTAATAGCGGGTTCCGAGCAGTACTTC. As protein: CASTLIAGSEQYF.

The chain is built from TRBV6-2 or TRBV6-3 and TRBJ2-3, with D possibly being TRBD1 or TRBD2 (5 bases each). Germline V gives CDR1 MNHEY, CDR2 SVGEGT. There are 14 residues in the CDR3. V was trimmed by 2 bases and J by 1 base, leaving 7 bases between them. The CDR3 region has the DNA TGTGCCAGCAGTTACGTGGGGGGCACAGATACGCAGTATTTT. Translating it yields CASSYVGGTDTQYF.

In this sample, this clonotype turned up a few times. The chain carries TRBV20-1 and TRBJ1-2; D not certain. The CDR3 covers 13 residues. Germline CDR1 is DFQATT and CDR2 is SNEGSKA (reference sequence). Trimming removed 0 bases at V and 0 bases at J, with 5 bases between. The CDR3 is CSARERTNYGYTF. The CDR3 DNA follows: TGCAGTGCTAGAGAGCGGACTAACTATGGCTACACCTTC.

The V and J genes are TRBV7-8 and TRBJ2-5; D might be TRBD1 (6 bases). The V and J ends lost 5 bases and 11 bases respectively, with 21 bases between them. CDR1 SGHVS and CDR2 FQNEAQ come from the germline V gene. The CDR3 is 14 amino acids. CDR3 coding DNA: TGTGCCAGCAGCCCGACCACAGGGTACGATGAGCAGTACTTC. Its translation: CASSPTTGYDEQYF.

This clonotype was counted only a few times. The rearrangement joins TRBV6-6 to TRBJ1-6, with TRBD1 as a possible D gene (5 bases). Deletions cut 8 bases from V and 7 bases from J, with 12 bases between. The germline V gene encodes CDR1 MNHNY and CDR2 SVGAGI (reference sequence). The CDR3 runs 13 residues. This CDR3 reads CASADSSNSPLHF. DNA of the CDR3: TGTGCCAGCGCCGACAGTAGCAATTCACCCCTCCACTTT.

CDR3 DNA: TGTGCCAGCAGCCAAGATTTACTAGCGGGAGGCTACAATGAGCAGTTCTTC. It codes for CASSQDLLAGGYNEQFF. The chain employs TRBV3-1 and TRBJ2-1, with 12 bases identical to TRBD2. The CDR3 is 17 amino acids. Germline V gene sequence: CDR1 LGHDT, CDR2 YNNKEL (reference sequence). Germline trimming cut 0 bases from V and 3 bases from J; bases unmatched to any gene: 3.

J is TRBJ2-4 and V is TRBV4-1; 7 nucleotides agree with TRBD2. Germline values: CDR1 MGHRA, CDR2 YSYEKL. V lost 2 bases and J lost 7; bases outside the gene matches: 11. The CDR3 loop spans 16 amino acids. CDR3 loop: CASSQQAGDGWNIQYF. CDR3 DNA: TGCGCCAGCAGCCAACAGGCGGGGGACGGGTGGAACATTCAGTACTTC.

The CDR3 DNA reads as TGTGCCAGCAGTCGGGACATAGAAGCTTTCTTT. It codes for CASSRDIEAFF. The V gene is TRBV6-2 or TRBV6-3, the J gene TRBJ1-1; weak D call: TRBD1 (6 bases). This CDR3 has 11 amino acids. V lost 5 bases and J lost 8, with 9 bases in between. CDR1 is MNHEY and CDR2 is SVGEGT in the germline V gene.

The chain joins TRBV4-3 to TRBJ1-1, with TRBD1 as a possible D gene (6 bases). The CDR3 has 11 amino acids. Between the trimmed V and J ends, which lost 3 bases and 7 bases, there was a span of 6 bases. Germline assignment: CDR1 LGHNA and CDR2 YSLEER. CDR3 amino acids: CASSQDSEAFF. Written as DNA, the CDR3 is TGCGCCAGCAGCCAGGACAGTGAAGCTTTCTTT.

This chain joins TRBV27 and TRBJ1-1; TRBD1 agrees at 11 bases. Germline V gene data show CDR1 as MNHEY and CDR2 as SMNVEV (reference sequence). The trim removed 6 bases at V and 5 bases at J, leaving 11 bases unmatched. The CDR3 sequence is 16 residues long. The DNA of the CDR3 is TGTGCCAGCAGCCGCGACGTCGGGACAGGGGGTACTGAAGCTTTCTTT. Translated, it gives CASSRDVGTGGTEAFF.

This chain joins TRBV30 and TRBJ1-2, with D perhaps TRBD1 (6 bases). Germline CDR1 and CDR2: GTSNPN and SVGIG (reference sequence). This CDR3 is built from 12 residues. V lost 1 base and J lost 8, with 11 bases in between. CDR3 DNA sequence: TGTGCCTGGAGTGGGGGGGCAATGGGCTACACCTTC. Its translation: CAWSGGAMGYTF.

This clonotype was detected only a few times. The chain has TRBV7-2 and TRBJ2-1; 8 bases match TRBD1. V lost 1 base to trimming and J lost 3 bases; unmatched junction nucleotides: 5. CDR3 length equals 16 residues. Germline-derived CDR1 and CDR2 are SGHTA and FQGNSA. The CDR3 protein is CASSLGSGGDYNEQFF. CDR3 DNA: TGTGCCAGCAGCTTAGGGTCAGGGGGCGACTACAATGAGCAGTTCTTC.